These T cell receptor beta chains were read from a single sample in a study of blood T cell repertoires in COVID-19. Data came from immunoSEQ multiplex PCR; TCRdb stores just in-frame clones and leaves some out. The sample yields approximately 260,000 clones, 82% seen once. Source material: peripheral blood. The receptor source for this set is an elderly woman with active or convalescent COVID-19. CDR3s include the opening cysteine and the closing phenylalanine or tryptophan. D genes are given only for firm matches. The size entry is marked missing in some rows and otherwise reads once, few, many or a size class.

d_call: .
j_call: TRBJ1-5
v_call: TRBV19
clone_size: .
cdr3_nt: TGTGCCAGTAGCCAAGGTGGGCATCAGCCCCAGCATTTT
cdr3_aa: CASSQGGHQPQHF

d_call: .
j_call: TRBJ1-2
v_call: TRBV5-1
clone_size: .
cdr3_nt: TGCGCCAGCAGCTTGGAGAGGTTCTGGGGCTACACCTTC
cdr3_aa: CASSLERFWGYTF

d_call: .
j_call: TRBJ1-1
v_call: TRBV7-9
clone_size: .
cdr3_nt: TGTGCCAGCAGCTTAGTATCAGGGTACACTGAAGCTTTCTTT
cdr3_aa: CASSLVSGYTEAFF

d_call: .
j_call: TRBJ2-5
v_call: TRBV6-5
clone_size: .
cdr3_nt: TGTGCCAGCAGTAGGGGGGGCCAAGAGACCCAGTACTTC
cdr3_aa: CASSRGGQETQYF

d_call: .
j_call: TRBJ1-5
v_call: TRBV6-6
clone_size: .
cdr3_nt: TGTGCCAGCATCGGAGGGTGGAATCAGCCCCAGCATTTT
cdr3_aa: CASIGGWNQPQHF

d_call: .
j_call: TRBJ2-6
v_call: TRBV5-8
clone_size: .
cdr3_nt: TGTGCCAGCAGCTTGGATGGGGGCCGACTCAGAGGGGCCAACGTCCTGACTTTC
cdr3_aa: CASSLDGGRLRGANVLTF

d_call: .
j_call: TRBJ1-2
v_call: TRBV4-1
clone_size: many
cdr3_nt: TGCGCCAGCAGCCCGATCTTAAGGGGAGGTGGCTACACCTTC
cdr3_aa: CASSPILRGGGYTF

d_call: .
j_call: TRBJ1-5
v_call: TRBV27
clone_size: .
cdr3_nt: TGTGCCAGCAGTTTATGGTCCACGGGCAATCAGCCCCAGCATTTT
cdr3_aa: CASSLWSTGNQPQHF

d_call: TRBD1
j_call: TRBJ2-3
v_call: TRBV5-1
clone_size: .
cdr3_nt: TGCGCCAGCAGCCCCGAACAGACAGGGGGCCGGCATGGTACGCAGTATTTT
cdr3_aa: CASSPEQTGGRHGTQYF

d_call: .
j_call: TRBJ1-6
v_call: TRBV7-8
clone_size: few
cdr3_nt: TGTGCCAGCAGCTTAGCGGCTTCACCCCTCCACTTT
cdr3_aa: CASSLAASPLHF

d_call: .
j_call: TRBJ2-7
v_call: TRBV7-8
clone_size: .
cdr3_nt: TGTGCCAGCAGCTTAGGACGACCGGGAGAGCAGTACTTC
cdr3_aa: CASSLGRPGEQYF

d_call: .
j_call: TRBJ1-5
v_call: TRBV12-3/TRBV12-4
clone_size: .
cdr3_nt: TGTGCCAGCAGTTTAGCCATGCAGCCCCAGCATTTT
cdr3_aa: CASSLAMQPQHF

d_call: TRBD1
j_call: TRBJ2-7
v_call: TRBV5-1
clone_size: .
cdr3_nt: TGCGCCAGCACCCGAGACAGGGATGGCTACGAGCAGTACTTC
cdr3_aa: CASTRDRDGYEQYF

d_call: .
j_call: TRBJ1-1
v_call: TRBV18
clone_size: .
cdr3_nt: TGTGCCAGCTCACCAAGGAGCCTCCCGAACACTGAAGCTTTCTTT
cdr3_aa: CASSPRSLPNTEAFF

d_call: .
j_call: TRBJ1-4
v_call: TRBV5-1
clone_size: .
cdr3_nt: TGCGCCAGCAGATTGGGGGCGCGGGCACATGAAAAACTGTTTTTT
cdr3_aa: CASRLGARAHEKLFF

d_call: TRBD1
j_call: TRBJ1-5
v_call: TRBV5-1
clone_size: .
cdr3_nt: TGCGCCAGCAGCTTAGACAGGGGGGATCAGCCCCAGCATTTT
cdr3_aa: CASSLDRGDQPQHF

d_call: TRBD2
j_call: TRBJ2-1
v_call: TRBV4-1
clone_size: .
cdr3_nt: TGCGCCAGCAGCCAACGAGTTAGCGGGACCGGCTCCTACAATGAGCAGTTCTTC
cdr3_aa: CASSQRVSGTGSYNEQFF

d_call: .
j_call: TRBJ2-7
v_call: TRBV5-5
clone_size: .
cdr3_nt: TGTGCCAGCCGGGAGAATTTACCCTACGAGCAGTACTTC
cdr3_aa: CASRENLPYEQYF

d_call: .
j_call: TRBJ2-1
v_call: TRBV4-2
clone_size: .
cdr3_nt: TGTGCCAGCAGCCAAGTCATACCCGAGCGAGACAATGAGCAGTTCTTC
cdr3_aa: CASSQVIPERDNEQFF

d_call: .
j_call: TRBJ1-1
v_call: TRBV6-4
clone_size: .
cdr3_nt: TGTGCCAGAGACAGGAGCTATAACACTGAAGCTTTCTTT
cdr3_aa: CARDRSYNTEAFF

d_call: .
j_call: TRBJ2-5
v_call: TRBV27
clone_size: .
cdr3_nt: TGTGCCAGCAGACAGGGTCGGGAGACCCAGTACTTC
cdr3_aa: CASRQGRETQYF

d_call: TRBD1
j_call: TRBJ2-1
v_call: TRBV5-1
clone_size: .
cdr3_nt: TGCGCCAGCAGCCCGGGACAGGGGGCCTACAATGAGCAGTTCTTC
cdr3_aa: CASSPGQGAYNEQFF

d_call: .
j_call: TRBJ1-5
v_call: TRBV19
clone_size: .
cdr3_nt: TGTGCCAGTAGTATAAGGGAGTTGTCTCCCCAGCATTTT
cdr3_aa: CASSIRELSPQHF

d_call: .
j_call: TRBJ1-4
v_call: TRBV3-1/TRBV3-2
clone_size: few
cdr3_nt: TGTGCCAGCAGCCCGGGGGGGGTGCGGAATGAAAAACTGTTTTTT
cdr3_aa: CASSPGGVRNEKLFF

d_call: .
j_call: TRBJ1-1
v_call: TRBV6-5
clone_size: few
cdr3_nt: TGTGCCAGCAGTCCGAGGAGTCGGGCTGAAGCTTTCTTT
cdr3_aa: CASSPRSRAEAFF

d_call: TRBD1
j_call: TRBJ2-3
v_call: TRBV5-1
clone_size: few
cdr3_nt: TGCGCCAGCAGTTCCGGGACAGTAACAGATACGCAGTATTTT
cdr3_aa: CASSSGTVTDTQYF

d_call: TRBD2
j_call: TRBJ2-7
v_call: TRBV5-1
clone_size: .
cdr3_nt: TGCGCCAGCAGCTTGTCCGCTAGCGGGAGTCTCTCTTTCGGCTACGAGCAGTACTTC
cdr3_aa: CASSLSASGSLSFGYEQYF

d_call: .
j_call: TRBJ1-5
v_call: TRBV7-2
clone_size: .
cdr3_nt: TGTGCCAGCAGCTCATCCGGGACAAATAATCAGCCCCAGCATTTT
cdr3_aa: CASSSSGTNNQPQHF

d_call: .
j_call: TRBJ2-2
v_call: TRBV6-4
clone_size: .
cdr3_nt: TGTGCCAGCAGTGACTCGGGCAGGGGCCCCGGGGAGCTGTTTTTT
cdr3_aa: CASSDSGRGPGELFF

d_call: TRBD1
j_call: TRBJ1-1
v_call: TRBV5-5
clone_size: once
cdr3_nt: TGTGCCAGCAGCACCGACAGGGATACTGAAGCTTTCTTT
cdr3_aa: CASSTDRDTEAFF

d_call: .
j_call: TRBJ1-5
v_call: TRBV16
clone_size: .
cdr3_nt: TGTGCCAGCAGCCAATCATTCGGGGGCAATCAGCCCCAGCATTTT
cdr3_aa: CASSQSFGGNQPQHF

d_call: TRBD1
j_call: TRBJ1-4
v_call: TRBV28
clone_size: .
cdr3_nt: TGTGCCAGCACCCCCCGACAGGGGGCGCCGGTGTTTTTT
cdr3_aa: CASTPRQGAPVFF

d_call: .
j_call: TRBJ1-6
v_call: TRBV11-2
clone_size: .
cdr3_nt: TGTGCCAGCAGCTTAGAGCGGAATTCACCCCTCCACTTT
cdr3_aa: CASSLERNSPLHF

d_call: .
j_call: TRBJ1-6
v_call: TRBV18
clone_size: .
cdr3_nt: TGTGCCAGCTCACCAAACCCGGGTTCACCCCTCCACTTT
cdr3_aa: CASSPNPGSPLHF

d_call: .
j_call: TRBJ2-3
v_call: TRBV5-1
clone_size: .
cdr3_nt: TGCGCCGTTGGGGGCCCTAGCGGTACAGATACGCAGTATTTT
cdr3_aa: CAVGGPSGTDTQYF

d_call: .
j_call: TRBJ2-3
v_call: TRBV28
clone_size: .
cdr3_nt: TGTGCCAGCAGTTTAGCAGGGGTTGATACGCAGTATTTT
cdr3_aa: CASSLAGVDTQYF

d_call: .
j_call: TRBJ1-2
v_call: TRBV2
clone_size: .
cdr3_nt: TGTGCCAGCAGGAGGGAATTGGGCCATGGCTACACCTTC
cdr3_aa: CASRRELGHGYTF

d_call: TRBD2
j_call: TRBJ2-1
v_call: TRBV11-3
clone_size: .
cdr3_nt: TGTGCCAGCAGCTCAGGACTAGTACGGGATGAGCAGTTCTTC
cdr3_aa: CASSSGLVRDEQFF

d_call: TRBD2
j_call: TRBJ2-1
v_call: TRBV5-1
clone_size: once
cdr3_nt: TGCGCCAGCAGTCCTCCCACGGGGGGTTCCTACAATGAGCAGTTCTTC
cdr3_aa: CASSPPTGGSYNEQFF

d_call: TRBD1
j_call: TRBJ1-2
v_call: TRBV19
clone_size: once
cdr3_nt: TGTGCCAGTCGACAGGGGGCGAACTATGGCTACACCTTC
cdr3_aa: CASRQGANYGYTF

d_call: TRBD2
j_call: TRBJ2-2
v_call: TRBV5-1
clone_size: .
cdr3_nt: TGCGCCAGCAGCTCCCTAGGACTAGCGGGAGTGAACACCGGGGAGCTGTTTTTT
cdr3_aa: CASSSLGLAGVNTGELFF

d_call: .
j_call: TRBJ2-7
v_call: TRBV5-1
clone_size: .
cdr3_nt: TGCGCCAGCAGCTTGGCGGGGGGACATTCCTACGAGCAGTACTTC
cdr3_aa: CASSLAGGHSYEQYF

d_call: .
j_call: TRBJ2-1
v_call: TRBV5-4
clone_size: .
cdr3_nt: TGTGCCAGCAGCTTGGTAGGACAGGGAGGGAATGAGCAGTTCTTC
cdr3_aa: CASSLVGQGGNEQFF

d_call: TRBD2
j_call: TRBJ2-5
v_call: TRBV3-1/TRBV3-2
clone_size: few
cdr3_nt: TGTGCCAGCAGCCAAGATCTTAGGCGGGGGGGCTTTGAGACCCAGTACTTC
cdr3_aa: CASSQDLRRGGFETQYF

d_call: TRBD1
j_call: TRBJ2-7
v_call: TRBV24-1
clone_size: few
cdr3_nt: TGTGCCACCAGCTCGACAGGGGACTCCTACGAGCAGTACTTC
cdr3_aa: CATSSTGDSYEQYF

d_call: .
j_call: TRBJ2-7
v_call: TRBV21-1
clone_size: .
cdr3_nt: TGTGCCAGCAGCAAAGAGGGTGGGACAGGGGGCTCCTACGAGCAGTACTTC
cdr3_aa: CASSKEGGTGGSYEQYF

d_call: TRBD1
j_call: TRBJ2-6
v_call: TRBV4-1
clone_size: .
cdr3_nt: TGCGCCAGCAGCCCCCGGGACAGGGGTTCTGGGGCCAACGTCCTGACTTTC
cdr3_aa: CASSPRDRGSGANVLTF

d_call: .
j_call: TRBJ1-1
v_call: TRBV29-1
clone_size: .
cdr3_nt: TGCAGCGTTCGGGTGGCGAACACTGAAGCTTTCTTT
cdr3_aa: CSVRVANTEAFF

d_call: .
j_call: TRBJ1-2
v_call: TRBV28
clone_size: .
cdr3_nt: TGTGCCAGCACCCTGAGACAGCCCTATGGCTACACCTTC
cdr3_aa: CASTLRQPYGYTF

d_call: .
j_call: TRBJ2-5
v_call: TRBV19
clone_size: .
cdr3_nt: TGTGCCAGTAGTATGTCCGGAGGGCGGACCCAGTACTTC
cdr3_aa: CASSMSGGRTQYF

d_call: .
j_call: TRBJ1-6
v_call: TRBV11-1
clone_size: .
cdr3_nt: TGTGCCAGCAGCGGTGACTTTAGCTCCTATAATTCACCCCTCCACTTT
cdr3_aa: CASSGDFSSYNSPLHF

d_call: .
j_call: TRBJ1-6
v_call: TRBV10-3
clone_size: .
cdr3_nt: TGTGCCACAAAGGGATCAGGGCACTCACCCCTCCACTTT
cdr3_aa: CATKGSGHSPLHF

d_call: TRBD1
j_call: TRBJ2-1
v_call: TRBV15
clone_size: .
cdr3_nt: TGTGCCACCAGCAGGCAATTATCGACAGGGGCCTCCTACAATGAGCAGTTCTTC
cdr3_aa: CATSRQLSTGASYNEQFF